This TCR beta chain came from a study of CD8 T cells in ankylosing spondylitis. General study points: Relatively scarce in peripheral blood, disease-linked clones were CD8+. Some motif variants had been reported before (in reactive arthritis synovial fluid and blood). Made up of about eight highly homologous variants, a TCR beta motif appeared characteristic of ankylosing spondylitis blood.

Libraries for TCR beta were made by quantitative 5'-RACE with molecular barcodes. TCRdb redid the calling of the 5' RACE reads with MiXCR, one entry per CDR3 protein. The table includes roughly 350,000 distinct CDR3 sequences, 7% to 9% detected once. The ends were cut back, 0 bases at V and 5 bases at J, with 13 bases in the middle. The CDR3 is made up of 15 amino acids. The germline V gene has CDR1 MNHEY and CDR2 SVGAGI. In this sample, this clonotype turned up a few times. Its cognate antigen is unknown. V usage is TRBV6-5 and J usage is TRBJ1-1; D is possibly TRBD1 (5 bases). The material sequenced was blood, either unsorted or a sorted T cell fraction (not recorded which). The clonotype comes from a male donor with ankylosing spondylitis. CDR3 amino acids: CASSYSTGEGTEAFF. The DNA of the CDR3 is TGTGCCAGCAGTTACTCGACGGGGGAAGGGACTGAAGCTTTCTTT.